The rows below give T cell receptor beta chains drawn from one sample of a study of OX40 agonist ivuxolimab in advanced cancers. Some clones are missing from TCRdb's copy, which holds only in-frame ones; the method was immunoSEQ multiplex PCR. This repertoire shows about 64,000 clones, around 80% found once; its top ten account for 5%. The sequences come from CD4+ or CD8+ T cells sorted from blood, collected in a trial of the OX40 agonist ivuxolimab. The receptors shown here come from an adult with an advanced solid tumor such as melanoma, head and neck, liver or kidney cancer. Each CDR3 is given without its conserved first and last residue. Some rows mark clone size as missing; the rest say once, few, many or name a class of expanded clone.

V	J	size	CDR3
TRBV2	TRBJ1-5	NA	ASSQDRSDQPQH
TRBV7-3	TRBJ1-2	NA	ASSENGGGYT
TRBV7-2	TRBJ2-1	NA	ASSPYNEQF
TRBV11-2	TRBJ2-7	few	ASSFAGVNYEQY
TRBV7-2	TRBJ2-1	NA	ASSSSTISSYNEQF
TRBV5-1	TRBJ2-3	NA	ASSPDTDTQY
TRBV27	TRBJ1-2	NA	ASSFSQGLGYT
TRBV6-6	TRBJ1-6	NA	ASSRDDTPLH
TRBV4-2	TRBJ2-7	NA	ASSQEIGAREQY
TRBV27	TRBJ2-1	NA	ASSLRTDLGNEQF
TRBV5-1	TRBJ2-1	NA	ASSYGGADEQF
TRBV27	TRBJ1-2	NA	ASSPRQGAIVNGYT
TRBV27	TRBJ1-4	NA	ASSSVHRVTDNEKLF
TRBV4-1	TRBJ2-6	once	ASSQDGDRDSSGANVLT
TRBV18	TRBJ1-2	NA	ASSPTESNYGYT
TRBV7-9	TRBJ2-7	NA	ASSTYGEQY
TRBV6-5	TRBJ2-1	NA	ASSLSNKQF
TRBV11-1	TRBJ2-5	few	ASSLTPGWETQY
TRBV19	NA	NA	ASSPSGSGYEQY
TRBV2	TRBJ1-1	NA	ANRTGSNTEAF
TRBV18	TRBJ2-2	NA	ASSRPGQVTGELF
TRBV7-9	TRBJ2-1	NA	ASSLGGGWDEQF